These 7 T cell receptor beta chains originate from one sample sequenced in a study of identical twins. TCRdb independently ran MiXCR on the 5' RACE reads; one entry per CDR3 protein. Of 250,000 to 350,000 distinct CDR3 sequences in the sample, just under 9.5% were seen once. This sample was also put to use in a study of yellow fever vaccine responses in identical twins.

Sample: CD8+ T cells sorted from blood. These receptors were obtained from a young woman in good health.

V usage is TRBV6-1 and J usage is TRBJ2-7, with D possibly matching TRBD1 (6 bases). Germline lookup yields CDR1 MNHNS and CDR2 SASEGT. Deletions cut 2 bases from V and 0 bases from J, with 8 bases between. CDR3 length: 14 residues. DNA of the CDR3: TGTGCCAGCAGTGAACCGGGACACTCCTACGAGCAGTACTTC. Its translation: CASSEPGHSYEQYF.

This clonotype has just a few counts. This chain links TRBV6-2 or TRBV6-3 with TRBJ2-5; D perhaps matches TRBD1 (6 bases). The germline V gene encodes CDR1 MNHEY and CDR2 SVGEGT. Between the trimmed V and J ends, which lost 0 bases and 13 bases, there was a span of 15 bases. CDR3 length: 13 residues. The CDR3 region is CASSYSTGPLVYF. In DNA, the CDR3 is TGTGCCAGCAGTTACTCGACAGGTCCTCTCGTGTACTTC.

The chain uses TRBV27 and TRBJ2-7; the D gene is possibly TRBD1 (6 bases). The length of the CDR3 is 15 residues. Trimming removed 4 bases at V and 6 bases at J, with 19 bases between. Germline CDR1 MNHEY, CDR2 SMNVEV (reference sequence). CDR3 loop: CASSSWTDDPREQYF. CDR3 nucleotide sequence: TGTGCCAGCAGTTCCTGGACAGATGACCCCCGCGAGCAGTACTTC.

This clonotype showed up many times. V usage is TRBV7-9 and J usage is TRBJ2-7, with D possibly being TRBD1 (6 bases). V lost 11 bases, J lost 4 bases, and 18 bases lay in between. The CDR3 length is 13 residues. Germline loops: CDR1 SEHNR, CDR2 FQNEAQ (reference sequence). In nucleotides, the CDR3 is TGTGCCGAAGAGACAGGACTTGATTACGAGCAGTACTTC. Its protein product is CAEETGLDYEQYF. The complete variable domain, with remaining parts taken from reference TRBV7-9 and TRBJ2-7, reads DTGVSQNPRHKITKRGQNVTFRCDPISEHNRLYWYRQTLGQGPEFLTYFQNEAQLEKSRLLSDRFSAERPKGSFSTLEIQRTEQGDSAMYLCAEETGLDYEQYFGPGTRLTVT.

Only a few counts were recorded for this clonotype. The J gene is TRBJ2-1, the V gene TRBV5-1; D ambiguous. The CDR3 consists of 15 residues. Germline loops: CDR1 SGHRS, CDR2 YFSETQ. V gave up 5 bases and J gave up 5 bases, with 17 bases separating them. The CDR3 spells CASRTLGNPDNEQFF. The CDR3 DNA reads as TGCGCCAGCAGGACCCTCGGTAATCCGGACAATGAGCAGTTCTTC.

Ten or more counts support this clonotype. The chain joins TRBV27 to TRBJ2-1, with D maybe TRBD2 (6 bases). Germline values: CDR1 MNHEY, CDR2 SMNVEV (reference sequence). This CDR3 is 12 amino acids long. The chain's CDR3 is CGAGRPWDEQFF. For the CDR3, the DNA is TGTGGGGCCGGGAGACCTTGGGATGAGCAGTTCTTC.

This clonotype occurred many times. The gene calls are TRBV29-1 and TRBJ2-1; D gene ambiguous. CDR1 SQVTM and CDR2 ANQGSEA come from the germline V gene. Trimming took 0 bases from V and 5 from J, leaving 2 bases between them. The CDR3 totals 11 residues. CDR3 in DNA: TGCAGCGTTGAAGAGGACAATGAGCAGTTCTTC. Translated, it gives CSVEEDNEQFF.